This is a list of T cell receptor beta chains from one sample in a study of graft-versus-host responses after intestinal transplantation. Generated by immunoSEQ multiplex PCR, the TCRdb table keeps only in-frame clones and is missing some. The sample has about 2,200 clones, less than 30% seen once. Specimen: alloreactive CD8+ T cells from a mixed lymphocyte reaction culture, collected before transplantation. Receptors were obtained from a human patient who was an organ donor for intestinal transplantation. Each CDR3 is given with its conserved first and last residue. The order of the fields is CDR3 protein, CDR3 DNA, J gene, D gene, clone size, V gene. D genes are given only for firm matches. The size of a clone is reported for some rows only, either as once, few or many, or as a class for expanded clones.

CDR3 protein: CATWGWSNQPQHF
CDR3 DNA: TGTGCTACCTGGGGCTGGAGCAATCAGCCCCAGCATTTT
J gene: TRBJ1-5
D gene: .
clone size: few
V gene: TRBV6-5

CDR3 protein: CASSQGPGMRAEAFF
CDR3 DNA: TGTGCCAGCAGCCAAGGGCCGGGGATGAGGGCTGAAGCTTTCTTT
J gene: TRBJ1-1
D gene: .
clone size: .
V gene: TRBV4-2

CDR3 protein: CASSHGTGNYNEQFF
CDR3 DNA: TGCGCCAGCAGCCACGGGACAGGGAACTACAATGAGCAGTTCTTC
J gene: TRBJ2-1
D gene: TRBD1
clone size: few
V gene: TRBV4-3

CDR3 protein: CASSEFRGLGYTF
CDR3 DNA: TGTGCCAGCAGTGAGTTTCGGGGGTTGGGCTACACCTTC
J gene: TRBJ1-2
D gene: .
clone size: large
V gene: TRBV6-1

CDR3 protein: CASSSRGASILGELFF
CDR3 DNA: TGTGCCAGTAGTTCACGGGGGGCGTCGATCCTCGGGGAGCTGTTTTTT
J gene: TRBJ2-2
D gene: .
clone size: few
V gene: TRBV19

CDR3 protein: CASSFAGGAPGELFF
CDR3 DNA: TGTGCCAGCAGCTTTGCCGGGGGGGCCCCCGGGGAGCTGTTTTTT
J gene: TRBJ2-2
D gene: TRBD2
clone size: medium-sized
V gene: TRBV7-8

CDR3 protein: CASSLRTGEGNTIYF
CDR3 DNA: TGCGCCAGCAGCCTCAGGACAGGGGAAGGAAACACCATATATTTT
J gene: TRBJ1-3
D gene: TRBD1
clone size: .
V gene: TRBV5-1

CDR3 protein: CASSVGAGNEKLFF
CDR3 DNA: TGTGCCAGCAGCGTAGGGGCAGGGAACGAAAAACTGTTTTTT
J gene: TRBJ1-4
D gene: .
clone size: .
V gene: TRBV9

CDR3 protein: CASSVYGYNEQFF
CDR3 DNA: TGTGCCAGCAGCGTATACGGTTACAATGAGCAGTTCTTC
J gene: TRBJ2-1
D gene: .
clone size: .
V gene: TRBV9

CDR3 protein: CAGQLDMNTEAFF
CDR3 DNA: TGTGCCGGCCAGCTCGACATGAACACTGAAGCTTTCTTT
J gene: TRBJ1-1
D gene: .
clone size: .
V gene: TRBV5-5

CDR3 protein: CASSKTGYEQYF
CDR3 DNA: TGTGCCAGTAGTAAGACAGGTTACGAGCAGTACTTC
J gene: TRBJ2-7
D gene: .
clone size: .
V gene: TRBV19

CDR3 protein: CASSVGSEPYEQYF
CDR3 DNA: TGTGCCAGCAGCGTAGGTAGCGAACCCTACGAGCAGTACTTC
J gene: TRBJ2-7
D gene: .
clone size: few
V gene: TRBV9

CDR3 protein: CASSQVWPPEGYEQYF
CDR3 DNA: TGCGCCAGCAGCCAAGTTTGGCCCCCAGAGGGCTACGAGCAGTACTTC
J gene: TRBJ2-7
D gene: .
clone size: few
V gene: TRBV4-1

CDR3 protein: CASSPGGPYEQYF
CDR3 DNA: TGTGCCAGTAGTCCCGGAGGCCCCTACGAGCAGTACTTC
J gene: TRBJ2-7
D gene: .
clone size: .
V gene: TRBV19

CDR3 protein: CASSQGVGQPQHF
CDR3 DNA: TGTGCCAGCTCACAGGGGGTGGGGCAGCCCCAGCATTTT
J gene: TRBJ1-5
D gene: .
clone size: .
V gene: TRBV18

CDR3 protein: CASSYGGGQETQYF
CDR3 DNA: TGTGCCAGCAGTTATGGCGGGGGCCAAGAGACCCAGTACTTC
J gene: TRBJ2-5
D gene: TRBD2
clone size: .
V gene: TRBV11-2

CDR3 protein: CASSHPTGSSGANVLTF
CDR3 DNA: TGTGCCAGCAGTCATCCGACAGGGAGCTCTGGGGCCAACGTCCTGACTTTC
J gene: TRBJ2-6
D gene: TRBD1
clone size: few
V gene: TRBV9

CDR3 protein: CASSLDRGYEQYF
CDR3 DNA: TGTGCCAGCAGCTTGGACAGGGGCTACGAGCAGTACTTC
J gene: TRBJ2-7
D gene: TRBD1
clone size: once
V gene: TRBV7-9

CDR3 protein: CASSLGGGSNEKLFF
CDR3 DNA: TGTGCCAGCAGTTTGGGGGGGGGCTCTAATGAAAAACTGTTTTTT
J gene: TRBJ1-4
D gene: .
clone size: .
V gene: TRBV27

CDR3 protein: CASSRGTGALFGYTF
CDR3 DNA: TGTGCCAGTAGTCGCGGCACAGGGGCCTTATTTGGCTACACCTTC
J gene: TRBJ1-2
D gene: TRBD1
clone size: .
V gene: TRBV19

CDR3 protein: CASSPAYGASPLHF
CDR3 DNA: TGCGCCAGCAGCCCGGCGTATGGGGCCTCACCCCTCCACTTT
J gene: TRBJ1-6
D gene: .
clone size: .
V gene: TRBV4-1

CDR3 protein: CASRRGAGQPQHF
CDR3 DNA: TGTGCCAGCAGGCGGGGGGCGGGTCAGCCCCAGCATTTT
J gene: TRBJ1-5
D gene: .
clone size: .
V gene: TRBV6-5

CDR3 protein: CASSLQPQDYGYTF
CDR3 DNA: TGTGCCAGCAGTTTACAGCCACAGGACTATGGCTACACCTTC
J gene: TRBJ1-2
D gene: .
clone size: .
V gene: TRBV28

CDR3 protein: CASSPGPTGRNQPQHF
CDR3 DNA: TGCGCCAGCAGTCCAGGCCCGACAGGGCGAAATCAGCCCCAGCATTTT
J gene: TRBJ1-5
D gene: TRBD1
clone size: few
V gene: TRBV23-1

CDR3 protein: CASSPTAGPYGTQYF
CDR3 DNA: TGTGCCAGCAGCCCGACGGCAGGGCCTTATGGTACGCAGTATTTT
J gene: TRBJ2-3
D gene: .
clone size: few
V gene: TRBV11-2

CDR3 protein: CASSKETSGAYEQYF
CDR3 DNA: TGTGCCAGCAGTAAAGAAACTAGCGGAGCCTACGAGCAGTACTTC
J gene: TRBJ2-7
D gene: TRBD2
clone size: .
V gene: TRBV2

CDR3 protein: CASIDRDYRYTEAFF
CDR3 DNA: TGTGCCAGCATCGACCGGGACTATCGATACACTGAAGCTTTCTTT
J gene: TRBJ1-1
D gene: .
clone size: medium-sized
V gene: TRBV28

CDR3 protein: CASSRGAENTEAFF
CDR3 DNA: TGTGCCAGCAGCCGAGGAGCGGAGAACACTGAAGCTTTCTTT
J gene: TRBJ1-1
D gene: .
clone size: .
V gene: TRBV7-6